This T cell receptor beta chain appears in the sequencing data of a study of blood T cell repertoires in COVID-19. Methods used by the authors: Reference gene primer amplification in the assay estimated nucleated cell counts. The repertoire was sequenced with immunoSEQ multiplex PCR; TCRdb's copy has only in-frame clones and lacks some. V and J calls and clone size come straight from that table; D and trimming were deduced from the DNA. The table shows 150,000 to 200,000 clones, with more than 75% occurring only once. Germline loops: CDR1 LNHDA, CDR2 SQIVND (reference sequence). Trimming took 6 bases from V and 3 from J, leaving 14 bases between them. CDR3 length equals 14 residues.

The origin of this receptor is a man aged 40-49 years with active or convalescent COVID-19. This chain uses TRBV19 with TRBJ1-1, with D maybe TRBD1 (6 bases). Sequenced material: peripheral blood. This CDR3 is CASSPGGGYTEAFF. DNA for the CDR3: TGTGCCAGTAGCCCTGGGGGGGGCTACACTGAAGCTTTCTTT.